This TCR beta chain was obtained from a study of OX40 agonist ivuxolimab in advanced cancers. This CDR3 is 14 amino acids long. Germline V gene data show CDR1 as SNHLY and CDR2 as FYNNEI. The V gene lost 7 bases and the J gene lost 7 bases, with 16 bases spanning the gap. Sequencing was performed with immunoSEQ multiplex PCR; in TCRdb, only in-frame clones are kept and a portion is missing. The sample shows about 82,000 clones, roughly 83% of them seen only once. With respect to this clone: Its antigen is still unknown.

General study points: At 0.1 to 3.0 mg/kg and by week 6, clonal expansion occurred in CD4+ and CD8+ blood T cells.

Sequenced here: CD4+ or CD8+ T cells sorted from blood, sampled in a trial of the OX40 agonist ivuxolimab. J is TRBJ1-4 and V is TRBV2; D unclear. The sequence came from an adult with an advanced solid tumor such as melanoma, head and neck, liver or kidney cancer. CDR3 nucleotide sequence: TGTGCCAGCACGAAGGGTGGAACGGGTGAAAAACTGTTTTTT. Protein: CASTKGGTGEKLFF.